This T cell receptor (beta chain) comes out of a study of graft-versus-host responses after intestinal transplantation (dated by TCRdb to about 2021). Some background on the complete study: Recipients received multivisceral, liver-intestinal, or isolated intestinal transplants. Rather than being sequenced by the commercial service, samples from a few later patients were sequenced in-house on an Illumina MiSeq and processed with MiXCR. To identify alloreactive clones, pre-transplant mixed lymphocyte reaction products were sequenced and then compared with unstimulated pre-transplant donor and recipient T cells. Every recipient was given anti-thymocyte globulin induction, then maintenance tacrolimus and steroids for roughly three years. After intestinal transplantation, graft-versus-host and host-versus-graft alloreactive T cell clones were followed in the graft, circulation and bone marrow using bulk TCR-beta CDR3 sequencing. Donor T cell macrochimerism was defined as a peak of at least 4% donor T cells among recipient peripheral blood mononuclear cells. The cohort enrolled about two dozen intestinal transplant recipients, one of whom was a retransplant, and a few patients without pretransplant specimens were excluded.

V is shortened by 2 bases, J by 4 bases, and the region joining them spans 8 bases. The CDR3 contains 13 residues, cysteine and phenylalanine counted. The CDR3 DNA has 39 bases and is translated from base 1. Via the germline V gene (reference sequence), CDR1 is MNHEY and CDR2 SMNVEV. Library prep was done by the immunoSEQ multiplex PCR assay. For most patients, genomic DNA was subjected to high-throughput TCR-beta CDR3 sequencing by Adaptive Biotechnologies. In the original analysis: Adaptive's ImmunoSEQ software supplied the TCR sequencing data for 18 patients, while MiXCR and VDJtools were used to process a few other patients. Because the origin of CDR3 nucleotide sequences shared between donor and recipient could not be assigned, those sequences were removed. To count as alloreactive, a clone needed at least 2-fold expansion over unstimulated cells and a minimum CFSE-low frequency of 0.002% (template counts) or 0.001% (read counts). Clones detected in sequenced pre-transplant spleen, lymph node, or MLR CFSE-low populations of the donor or recipient were defined as mappable. The cumulative frequency of alloreactive clones was calculated as a percentage of all sequences, weighted by copy number. TCRdb re-hosts the immuneACCESS table, in-frame sequences only. Its copies lack some clones; in the studies checked, an unresolved V gene accounts for under half of them, and the cause for the rest is not known. V, J and clone size are taken as reported in that table, and D and trimming were inferred from the DNA itself. Counted in this sample were almost 55,000 clones; about 90% of them appeared once. The ten biggest clones cover approximately 5.5% of the sample.

Blood samples were collected up to 4 times in the first month after transplant and then at least monthly when available. For this clone: This receptor's antigen is unknown. Qualities for individual bases were not recorded, and no much larger clone is one base off.

Overall results and qualifications from the work: In patients with donor T cell macrochimerism, the allografts had high GvH to HvG T cell clonal ratios. GvH clones were detected in recipient bone marrow, and some of these GvH clones were observed earlier in ileal mucosa or blood, consistent with an intestinal mucosal origin. Early after transplant, declines in HvG clones were associated with peak levels of circulating GvH clones. Conclusions were limited by the relatively low number and heterogeneity of intestinal transplant patients.

This chain joins TRBV27 to TRBJ1-2, with the D gene too uncertain to name. The sequencing here drew on PBMCs, taken around 95 weeks after intestinal transplant. The TCR comes from a human patient who received an intestinal transplant, so some T cells may come from the graft donor. The CDR3 protein sequence reads: CASSLSQSYGYTF. The DNA sequence is as follows: TGTGCCAGCAGTTTAAGTCAAAGCTATGGCTACACCTTC.